This T cell receptor beta chain was identified during a study of OX40 agonist ivuxolimab in advanced cancers. Study context: Across the patients, intravenous ivuxolimab was delivered every 2 weeks at 0.01 to 10 mg/kg. Study-wide results and caveats: Low normalized T-cell clonal expansion also characterized some of the nonresponders.

Patients were ineligible given autoimmune disease history or systemic immunosuppression. Here immunoSEQ multiplex PCR was the method, and the copy in TCRdb shows in-frame clones only, minus some. This table has tens of thousands of clones, 91% appearing once. Of note for this clone: The antigen is unknown.

The CDR3 spans 14 residues. Germline CDR1 is LNHDA and CDR2 is SQIVND (reference sequence). Trimming took off 10 bases at V and 2 bases at J, with 16 bases between the two ends. The TCR sequence derives from an adult with an advanced solid tumor such as melanoma, head and neck, liver or kidney cancer. The source was CD4+ or CD8+ T cells sorted from blood, collected in a trial of the OX40 agonist ivuxolimab. The rearrangement uses TRBV19 and TRBJ2-3, with D possibly matching TRBD1 (6 bases). In nucleotides, the CDR3 is TGTGCCACTACCAGGGACATCTTCACAGATACGCAGTATTTT. This sequence encodes CATTRDIFTDTQYF.